Listed below are T cell receptor beta chains from one sample, sequenced in a study of blood T cell repertoires in COVID-19. Measured with immunoSEQ multiplex PCR; TCRdb has only the in-frame clones, and not every one. This table has roughly 260,000 clones, 80% to 95% appearing once. The source material was peripheral blood. The receptors here all came from a person aged 18 to 30 with COVID-19, enrolled during active disease. Both conserved end residues are part of each CDR3. Each record gives: V gene, J gene, CDR3 length, D gene, CDR3 protein, CDR3 DNA. The D gene is left open where the match is weak.

>TRBV4-1|TRBJ1-5|16|TRBD1
CASSQVGRGPLEPQHF
TGCGCCAGCAGCCAAGTGGGCAGGGGGCCCCTGGAGCCCCAGCATTTT
>TRBV5-1|TRBJ2-5|17|TRBD2
CASSQGTSGTLQETQYF
TGCGCCAGCAGCCAGGGGACTAGCGGGACCCTCCAAGAGACCCAGTACTTC
>TRBV6-1|TRBJ2-5|15|-
CASSEGHSGQETQYF
TGTGCCAGCAGTGAAGGTCACAGCGGCCAAGAGACCCAGTACTTC
>TRBV30|TRBJ2-3|13|-
CAWTSVRTDTQYF
TGTGCCTGGACTAGCGTCCGCACAGATACGCAGTATTTT
>TRBV27|TRBJ2-1|16|TRBD2
CASSLSRTSGDNEQFF
TGTGCCAGCAGTTTATCACGGACTAGCGGGGACAATGAGCAGTTCTTC
>TRBV9|TRBJ1-2|14|TRBD1
CASSGTGGNYGYTF
TGTGCCAGCAGCGGAACAGGGGGTAACTATGGCTACACCTTC
>TRBV7-9|TRBJ1-2|14|-
CASSFQANPYGYTF
TGTGCCAGCAGCTTCCAGGCCAACCCTTATGGCTACACCTTC
>TRBV7-3|TRBJ2-7|14|-
CASSPTGTPYEQYF
TGTGCCAGCAGCCCGACCGGGACTCCATACGAGCAGTACTTC
>TRBV12-3/TRBV12-4|TRBJ1-6|13|-
CASSFWSRSPLHF
TGTGCCAGCAGTTTTTGGAGTCGTTCACCCCTCCACTTT
>TRBV4-2|TRBJ2-1|17|TRBD2
CASSQSSGTSGGNEQFF
TGTGCCAGCAGCCAAAGCTCCGGGACTAGCGGGGGTAATGAGCAGTTCTTC
>TRBV2|TRBJ1-2|15|-
CASSYSRQPNYGYTF
TGTGCCAGCAGTTACTCCAGACAACCTAACTATGGCTACACCTTC